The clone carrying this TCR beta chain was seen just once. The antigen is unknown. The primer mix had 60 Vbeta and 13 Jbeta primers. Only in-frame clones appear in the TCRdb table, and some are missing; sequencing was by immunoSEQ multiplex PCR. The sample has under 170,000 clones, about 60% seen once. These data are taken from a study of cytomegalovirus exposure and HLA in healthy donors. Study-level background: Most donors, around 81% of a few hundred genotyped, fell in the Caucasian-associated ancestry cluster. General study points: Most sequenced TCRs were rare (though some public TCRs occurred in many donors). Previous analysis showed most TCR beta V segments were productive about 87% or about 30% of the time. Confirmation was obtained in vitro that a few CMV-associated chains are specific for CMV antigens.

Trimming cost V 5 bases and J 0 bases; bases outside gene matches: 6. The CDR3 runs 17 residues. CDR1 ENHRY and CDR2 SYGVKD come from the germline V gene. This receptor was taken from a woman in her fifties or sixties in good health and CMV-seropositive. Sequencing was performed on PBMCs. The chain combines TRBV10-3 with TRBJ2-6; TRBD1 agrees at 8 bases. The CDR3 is CAISPGQAPSGANVLTF. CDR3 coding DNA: TGTGCCATCAGTCCGGGACAGGCGCCCTCTGGGGCCAACGTCCTGACTTTC.